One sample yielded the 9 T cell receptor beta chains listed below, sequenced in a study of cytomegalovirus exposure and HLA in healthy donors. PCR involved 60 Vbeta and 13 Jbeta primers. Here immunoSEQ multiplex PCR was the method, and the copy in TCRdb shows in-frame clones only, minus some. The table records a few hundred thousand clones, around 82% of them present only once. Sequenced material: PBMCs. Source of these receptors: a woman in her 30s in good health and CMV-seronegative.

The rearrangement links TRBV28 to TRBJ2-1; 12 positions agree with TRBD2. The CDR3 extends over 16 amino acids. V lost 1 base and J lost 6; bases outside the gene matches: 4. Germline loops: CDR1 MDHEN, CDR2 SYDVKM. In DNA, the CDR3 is TGTGCCAGCAGTTTATATCTAGCGGGAGGGTTCAATGAGCAGTTCTTC. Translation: CASSLYLAGGFNEQFF. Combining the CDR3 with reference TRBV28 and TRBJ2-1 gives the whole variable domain DVKVTQSSRYLVKRTGEKVFLECVQDMDHENMFWYRQDPGLGLRLIYFSYDVKMKEKGDIPEGYSVSREKKERFSLILESASTNQTSMYLCASSLYLAGGFNEQFFGPGTRLTVL.

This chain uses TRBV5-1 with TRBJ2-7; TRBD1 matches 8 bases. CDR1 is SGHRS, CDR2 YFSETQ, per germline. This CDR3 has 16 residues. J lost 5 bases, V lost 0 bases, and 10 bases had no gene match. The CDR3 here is CASSLEVTGGTHEQYF. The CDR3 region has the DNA TGCGCCAGCAGCTTGGAGGTTACAGGGGGTACCCACGAGCAGTACTTC. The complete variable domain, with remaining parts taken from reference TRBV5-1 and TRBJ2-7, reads KAGVTQTPRYLIKTRGQQVTLSCSPISGHRSVSWYQQTPGQGLQFLFEYFSETQRNKGNFPGRFSGRQFSNSRSEMNVSTLELGDSALYLCASSLEVTGGTHEQYFGPGTRLTVT.

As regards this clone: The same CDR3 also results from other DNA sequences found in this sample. The CDR3 DNA sequence: TGTGCCAGCAGGACTAGCTGGATAGATACGCAGTATTTT. Protein: CASRTSWIDTQYF. This rearrangement joins TRBV6-5 to TRBJ2-3; 7 bases agree with TRBD2. Germline lookup yields CDR1 MNHEY and CDR2 SVGAGI. The CDR3 totals 13 residues. Germline trimming cut 6 bases from V and 5 bases from J; bases unmatched to any gene: 5.

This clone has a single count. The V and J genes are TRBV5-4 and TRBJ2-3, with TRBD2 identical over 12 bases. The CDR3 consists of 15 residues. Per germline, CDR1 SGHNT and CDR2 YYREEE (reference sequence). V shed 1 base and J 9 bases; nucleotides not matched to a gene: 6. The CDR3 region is CASSLRTSGIATQYF. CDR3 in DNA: TGTGCCAGCAGCTTGAGGACTAGCGGGATTGCGACGCAGTATTTT.

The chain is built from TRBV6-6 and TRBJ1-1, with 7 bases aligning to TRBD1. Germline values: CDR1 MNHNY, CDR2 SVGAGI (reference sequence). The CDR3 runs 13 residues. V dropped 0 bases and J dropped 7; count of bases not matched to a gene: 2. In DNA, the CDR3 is TGTGCCAGCAGTTACTCAGGGGGCGTTGAAGCTTTCTTT. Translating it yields CASSYSGGVEAFF.

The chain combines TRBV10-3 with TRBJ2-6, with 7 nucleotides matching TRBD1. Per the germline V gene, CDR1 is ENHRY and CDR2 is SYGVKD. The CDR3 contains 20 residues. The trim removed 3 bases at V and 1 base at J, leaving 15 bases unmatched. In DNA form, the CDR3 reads TGTGCCATCAGTGACAAGGGGGCACACTCCCTGTGGTCTGGGGCCAACGTCCTGACTTTC. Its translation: CAISDKGAHSLWSGANVLTF.

The CDR3: CASRQGINTEAFF. The CDR3 DNA reads as TGTGCCAGCAGACAGGGAATTAACACTGAAGCTTTCTTT. V gene TRBV28 combines with J gene TRBJ1-1; a weak D match, TRBD1 (6 bases). This CDR3 comprises 13 residues. Germline-derived CDR1 and CDR2 are MDHEN and SYDVKM. The V end lost 6 bases, the J end lost 2 bases, and 10 bases lay between the germline ends. The full variable domain, with the rest looked up from reference TRBV28 and TRBJ1-1, is DVKVTQSSRYLVKRTGEKVFLECVQDMDHENMFWYRQDPGLGLRLIYFSYDVKMKEKGDIPEGYSVSREKKERFSLILESASTNQTSMYLCASRQGINTEAFFGQGTRLTVV.

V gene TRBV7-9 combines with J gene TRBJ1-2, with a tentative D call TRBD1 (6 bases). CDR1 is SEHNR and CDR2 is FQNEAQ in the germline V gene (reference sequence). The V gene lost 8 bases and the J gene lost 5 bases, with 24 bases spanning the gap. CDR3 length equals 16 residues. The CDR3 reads CASGSGTTDNSYGYTF. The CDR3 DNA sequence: TGTGCCAGCGGCTCCGGGACAACTGATAATTCGTATGGCTACACCTTC.

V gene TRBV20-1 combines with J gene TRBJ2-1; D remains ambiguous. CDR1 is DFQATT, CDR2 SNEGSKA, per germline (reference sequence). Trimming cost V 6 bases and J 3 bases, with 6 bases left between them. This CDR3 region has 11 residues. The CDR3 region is CSAYLYNEQFF. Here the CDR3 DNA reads TGCAGTGCCTACCTCTACAATGAGCAGTTCTTC.